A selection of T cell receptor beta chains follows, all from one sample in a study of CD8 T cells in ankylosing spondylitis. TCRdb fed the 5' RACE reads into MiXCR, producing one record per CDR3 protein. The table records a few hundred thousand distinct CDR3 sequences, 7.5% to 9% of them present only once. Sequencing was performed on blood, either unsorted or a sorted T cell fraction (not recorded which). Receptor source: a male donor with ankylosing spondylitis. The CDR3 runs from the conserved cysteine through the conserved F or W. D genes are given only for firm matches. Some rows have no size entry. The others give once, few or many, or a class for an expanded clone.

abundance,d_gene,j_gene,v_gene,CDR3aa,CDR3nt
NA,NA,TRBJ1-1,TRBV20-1,CSAATGITEAFF,TGCAGTGCTGCTACAGGGATCACTGAAGCTTTCTTT
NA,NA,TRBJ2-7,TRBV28,CASSFPPGHEQYF,TGTGCCAGCAGTTTCCCCCCAGGCCACGAGCAGTACTTC
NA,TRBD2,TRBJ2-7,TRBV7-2,CASSSLTSGKPLGEQYF,TGTGCCAGCAGCTCCCTCACTAGCGGGAAGCCCTTGGGCGAGCAGTACTTC
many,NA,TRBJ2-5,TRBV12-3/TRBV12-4,CASSFTGRSQETQYF,TGTGCCAGCAGTTTTACTGGTCGGTCCCAAGAGACCCAGTACTTC
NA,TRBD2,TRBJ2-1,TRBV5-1,CASSLVAGENNEQFF,TGCGCCAGCAGCTTGGTCGCGGGAGAGAACAATGAGCAGTTCTTC
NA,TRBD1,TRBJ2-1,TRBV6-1,CASSPGQGFEEQFF,TGTGCCAGCAGCCCGGGACAGGGTTTCGAGGAGCAGTTCTTC
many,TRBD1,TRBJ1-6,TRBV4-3,CASSPGQFTGVNSPLHF,TGCGCCAGCAGCCCGGGCCAGTTCACAGGGGTTAATTCACCCCTCCACTTT
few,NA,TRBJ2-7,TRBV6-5,CASSYKPSQTYEQYF,TGTGCCAGCAGTTACAAGCCCAGTCAAACCTACGAGCAGTACTTC
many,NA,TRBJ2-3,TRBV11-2,CASSATSNTQYF,TGTGCCAGCAGCGCAACTAGCAATACGCAGTATTTT
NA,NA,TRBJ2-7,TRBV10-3,CAIREADGSYEQYF,TGTGCCATCAGAGAGGCCGACGGAAGCTACGAGCAGTACTTC
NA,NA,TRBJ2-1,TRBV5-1,CASSLAATNYNEQFF,TGCGCCAGCAGCTTGGCGGCAACGAATTACAATGAGCAGTTCTTC
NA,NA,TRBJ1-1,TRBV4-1,CASSQDVLGSTEAFF,TGCGCCAGCAGCCAAGACGTCTTGGGGTCTACTGAAGCTTTCTTT
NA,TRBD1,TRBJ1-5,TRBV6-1,CASKGQEENQPQHF,TGTGCCAGCAAGGGACAGGAGGAGAATCAGCCCCAGCATTTT
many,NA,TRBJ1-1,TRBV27,CASSSSGGAFF,TGTGCCAGCAGTTCCAGTGGGGGCGCTTTCTTT
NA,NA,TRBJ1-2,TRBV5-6,CASRLTATTNYGYTF,TGTGCCAGCAGGCTGACGGCGACTACTAACTATGGCTACACCTTC
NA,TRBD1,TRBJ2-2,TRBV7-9,CASSRTGAGELFF,TGTGCCAGCAGTCGGACAGGGGCTGGGGAGCTGTTTTTT